This TCR beta chain was captured by sequencing in a study of T-cell memory formation after mild COVID-19. At the level of the study: Clustering of TCRs was largely donor specific.

The CDR3 contains 17 residues. Germline V gives CDR1 DFQATT, CDR2 SNEGSKA (reference sequence). Between the trimmed V and J ends, which lost 2 bases and 0 bases, there was a span of 17 bases. This clonotype was observed a handful of times. The antigen is not known. TCRdb processed the 5' RACE reads anew with MiXCR; each CDR3 protein has one entry. The sample includes hundreds of thousands of distinct CDR3 sequences, 20% of them seen just once. General study findings and limits: Cross-reactive memory seemingly joined, as some responding clones were found in pre-infection memory.

The rearrangement uses TRBV20-1 and TRBJ2-1; a possible D gene is TRBD1 (5 bases). This clonotype was sampled from an adult woman who had mild COVID-19 (a few samples of this study predate the infection). Cell type and time point are not known. The sample taken for sequencing was PBMCs or a T cell subset sorted from them (not recorded which). This CDR3 reads CSARPGLRASSYNEQFF. For the CDR3, the DNA is TGCAGTGCTAGACCAGGCCTCAGGGCCAGCTCCTACAATGAGCAGTTCTTC.